Sequencing of this T cell receptor (beta chain) was carried out in a study of T-cell reconstitution after alpha-beta-depleted transplantation in children. For TCRbeta, the library was prepared with unique molecular identifiers. TCRdb re-derived calls from the PCR reads in MiXCR, one entry per CDR3 protein. Of 300,000 to 400,000 distinct CDR3 sequences in the sample, about a quarter were seen once. A few counts support this clonotype. Antigen: not known. Whole-study results and caveats: The origin of alpha-beta T cells about two months after transplant was reportedly several hundred expanded graft clones.

The CDR3 is 15 residues long. With 0 bases removed from V and 0 bases from J, the gap between germline ends came to 10 bases. Germline assignment: CDR1 DFQATT and CDR2 SNEGSKA (reference sequence). The sequencing here drew on PBMCs, mostly from graft donor cells, taken 180 days after TCRalphabeta/CD19-depleted stem cell transplant. The sequence was obtained from a male patient aged 5 to 17 who had a stem cell transplant for acute lymphoblastic leukemia, so the T cells may come from the graft donor. The V call is TRBV20-1, the J call TRBJ2-3; D gene uncertain. CDR3 sequence reads: CSARDLGSSTDTQYF. For the CDR3, the DNA is TGCAGTGCTAGAGATCTCGGCAGCAGCACAGATACGCAGTATTTT.